Listed below are T cell receptor beta chains from one sample, sequenced in a study of T cell repertoires in cytomegalovirus infection. TCRdb re-called the reads with MiXCR, one entry per CDR3 protein. The repertoire holds about 130,000 distinct CDR3 sequences, with about 24% as singletons. The antigens of these receptors remain unknown. The sequenced sample was PBMCs, sequenced either directly or after in vitro stimulation (not recorded which). The source of these receptors is a human donor in good health (CMV status not recorded). Some clones in this sample may be carry-over from other donors' samples. Both conserved end residues are part of each CDR3. Fields, in order: D gene, clone size, V gene, CDR3 length, J gene, CDR3 DNA, CDR3 protein. The D gene is left open where the match is weak. Expanded clones are given a class, and other clones once, few, many or no size at all.

d_gene: TRBD1; abundance: NA; v_gene: TRBV28; len: 15; j_gene: TRBJ1-1; CDR3nt: TGTGCCAGCAGTCGTACAGGGGGGGGTACCACTGAAGCTTTCTTT; CDR3aa: CASSRTGGGTTEAFF
d_gene: NA; abundance: many; v_gene: TRBV5-1; len: 13; j_gene: TRBJ1-4; CDR3nt: TGCGCCAGCAGCCCGGGACCTATCACTGAACTGTTTTTT; CDR3aa: CASSPGPITELFF
d_gene: TRBD1; abundance: many; v_gene: TRBV7-9; len: 14; j_gene: TRBJ1-1; CDR3nt: TGTGCCAGCAGCCATAAGGACAGGGGTACTGAAGCTTTCTTT; CDR3aa: CASSHKDRGTEAFF
d_gene: TRBD1; abundance: few; v_gene: TRBV7-2; len: 15; j_gene: TRBJ2-5; CDR3nt: TGTGCCAGCAGCTCCTACAGGGGACAAACGGAGACCCAGTACTTC; CDR3aa: CASSSYRGQTETQYF
d_gene: TRBD1; abundance: NA; v_gene: TRBV7-4; len: 17; j_gene: TRBJ1-1; CDR3nt: TGTGCCAGCAGCTTGACAGGGGGCACTTTGGTGAACACTGAAGCTTTCTTT; CDR3aa: CASSLTGGTLVNTEAFF
d_gene: NA; abundance: NA; v_gene: TRBV19; len: 14; j_gene: TRBJ1-5; CDR3nt: TGTGCCAGTAGTATACGACAGCGCAATCAGCCCCAGCATTTT; CDR3aa: CASSIRQRNQPQHF
d_gene: TRBD1; abundance: NA; v_gene: TRBV20-1; len: 14; j_gene: TRBJ1-2; CDR3nt: TGCAGTGCTAGAGATCGGGACAGGGTGGGCGGCTACACCTTC; CDR3aa: CSARDRDRVGGYTF
d_gene: TRBD2; abundance: many; v_gene: TRBV11-2; len: 18; j_gene: TRBJ2-2; CDR3nt: TGTGCCAGCAGCAAACCCCCTAGCGGGAGAATCCAACCCGGGGAGCTGTTTTTT; CDR3aa: CASSKPPSGRIQPGELFF
d_gene: TRBD1; abundance: few; v_gene: TRBV7-2; len: 15; j_gene: TRBJ1-4; CDR3nt: TGTGCCAGCAGCTTTGGACAGGGAACTAATGAAAAACTGTTTTTT; CDR3aa: CASSFGQGTNEKLFF
d_gene: NA; abundance: NA; v_gene: TRBV19; len: 14; j_gene: TRBJ1-2; CDR3nt: TGTGCCAGTAGTATACCCGCCTGGGGCTATGGCTACACCTTC; CDR3aa: CASSIPAWGYGYTF
d_gene: TRBD2; abundance: few; v_gene: TRBV27; len: 16; j_gene: TRBJ2-7; CDR3nt: TGTGCCAGCAGTACAACCGGGACTAGTATTTCCCACGAGCAGTACTTC; CDR3aa: CASSTTGTSISHEQYF
d_gene: TRBD2; abundance: NA; v_gene: TRBV11-2; len: 16; j_gene: TRBJ2-3; CDR3nt: TGTGCCAGCAGCTTATTTAGCGGGATGGGTACAGATACGCAGTATTTT; CDR3aa: CASSLFSGMGTDTQYF
d_gene: NA; abundance: NA; v_gene: TRBV6-2/TRBV6-3; len: 12; j_gene: TRBJ2-2; CDR3nt: TGTGCCAGCAGTTACCGGCGCGGGGAGCTGTTTTTT; CDR3aa: CASSYRRGELFF
d_gene: NA; abundance: NA; v_gene: TRBV6-5; len: 15; j_gene: TRBJ1-3; CDR3nt: TGTGCCAGCAGTCCTCAGAACAGGATTGGAAACACCATATATTTT; CDR3aa: CASSPQNRIGNTIYF
d_gene: NA; abundance: NA; v_gene: TRBV28; len: 12; j_gene: TRBJ1-2; CDR3nt: TGTGCCAGCAGTTGGGGGACTGGAGGCTACACCTTC; CDR3aa: CASSWGTGGYTF